Below, 27 T cell receptor beta chains from the same sample are listed, as sequenced in a study of CD8 T cells in Susac syndrome. Roughly 0.45 to 1 ug RNA was reverse transcribed with random hexamers. In TCRdb, the immunoSEQ multiplex PCR reads were re-called with MiXCR into one record per CDR3 protein. The table has about 280,000 distinct CDR3 sequences, around 83% seen once; the top ten hold approximately 0.11%. Sequenced: CD8+ T cells from PBMCs. Receptors were obtained from a human donor with multiple sclerosis.

CDR3 amino acids: CASLATTDTQYF. CDR3 nucleotides: TGTGCCAGCCTAGCGACCACAGATACGCAGTATTTT. This chain links TRBV19 with TRBJ2-3; tentative D call: TRBD2 (6 bases). In germline, CDR1 is LNHDA, CDR2 SQIVND (reference sequence). This CDR3 is built from 12 residues. V lost 9 bases to trimming and J lost 2 bases, with 9 bases between them.

The chain joins TRBV6-2 or TRBV6-3 to TRBJ1-1, with a tentative D call TRBD1 (5 bases). The CDR3 totals 13 residues. CDR1 MNHEY and CDR2 SVGEGT come from the germline V gene. The germline V and J ends were trimmed by 4 bases and 9 bases, with 15 bases remaining between them. CDR3 sequence: CASSSGPPRQAFF. The CDR3 nucleotides are TGTGCCAGCAGTTCGGGACCTCCGAGGCAAGCTTTCTTT.

The V gene is TRBV30, the J gene TRBJ2-2; 9 nucleotides agree with TRBD2. Trimming at V came to 5 bases and at J to 6 bases, leaving 10 bases not matched to a gene. The CDR3 length is 15 residues. Germline V lookup: CDR1 GTSNPN, CDR2 SVGIG (reference sequence). DNA of the CDR3: TGTGCCTGGTCACCCGCGGGACTAGCCGCCGGGGAGCTGTTTTTT. Its protein is CAWSPAGLAAGELFF.

J is TRBJ1-4 and V is TRBV13; possibly TRBD1 for D (6 bases). Germline CDR1 is PRHDT and CDR2 is FYEKMQ (reference sequence). V was trimmed by 1 base and J by 7 bases, leaving 10 bases between them. The CDR3 contains 14 residues. The CDR3 coding sequence is TGTGCCAGCAGCTTAGCACAGGGACGTGAAAAACTGTTTTTT. Translated, it gives CASSLAQGREKLFF. The full variable domain, in which reference TRBV13 and TRBJ1-4 provide the parts outside the CDR3, is AAGVIQSPRHLIKEKRETATLKCYPIPRHDTVYWYQQGPGQDPQFLISFYEKMQSDKGSIPDRFSAQQFSDYHSELNMSSLELGDSALYFCASSLAQGREKLFFGSGTQLSVL.

The V call is TRBV6-5, the J call TRBJ2-1; 7 bases are shared with TRBD2. Germline loops: CDR1 MNHEY, CDR2 SVGAGI. V gave up 7 bases and J gave up 4 bases; unmatched junction bases: 10. The CDR3 is made up of 15 amino acids. CDR3 in DNA: TGTGCCAGCACGTTCGCGGGAGCGGAGTACAATGAGCAGTTCTTC. Protein: CASTFAGAEYNEQFF.

The chain is built from TRBV20-1 and TRBJ2-1, with D possibly TRBD1 on 5 matching bases. This CDR3 has 18 residues. Looked up from germline, CDR1 is DFQATT and CDR2 is SNEGSKA (reference sequence). V was shortened by 1 base and J by 5 bases, with 24 bases between the two germline ends. This chain's CDR3 is CSARGNRGRARRNNEQFF. The CDR3 bases are TGCAGTGCTAGAGGGAATAGGGGTCGGGCTAGAAGAAACAATGAGCAGTTCTTC.

The chain recombines TRBV20-1 with TRBJ2-7; TRBD1 aligns across 7 bases. Germline-derived CDR1 and CDR2 are DFQATT and SNEGSKA (reference sequence). CDR3 length: 15 residues. V was clipped by 5 bases and J by 0 bases; unmatched bases: 10. The DNA of the CDR3 is TGCAGTGCTCCGGCGGATGGGACAGACTCCTACGAGCAGTACTTC. It codes for CSAPADGTDSYEQYF.

V is TRBV25-1 and J is TRBJ1-1, with D possibly TRBD1 on 6 matching bases. The V and J ends lost 5 bases and 5 bases respectively, with 12 bases between them. Germline V gives CDR1 MGHDK, CDR2 SYGVNS. CDR3 length equals 13 residues. The CDR3 is CASSRKQGTEAFF. The CDR3 nucleotides are TGTGCCAGCAGTCGGAAACAGGGTACTGAAGCTTTCTTT.

The chain joins TRBV12-5 to TRBJ2-1, with D possibly matching TRBD1 (5 bases). V was pared by 3 bases and J by 4 bases, with 7 bases between. CDR1 is LGHNT and CDR2 is FRNRAP in the germline V gene. This CDR3 has 13 residues. The CDR3 region has the DNA TGTGCTAGTGGTTTAGGGGATTACAATGAGCAGTTCTTC. Protein: CASGLGDYNEQFF. The complete variable domain, with remaining parts taken from reference TRBV12-5 and TRBJ2-1, reads DARVTQTPRHKVTEMGQEVTMRCQPILGHNTVFWYRQTMMQGLELLAYFRNRAPLDDSGMPKDRFSAEMPDATLATLKIQPSEPRDSAVYFCASGLGDYNEQFFGPGTRLTVL.

V usage is TRBV6-5 and J usage is TRBJ1-2; 11 nucleotides align to TRBD1. CDR3 length: 18 residues. Germline lookup yields CDR1 MNHEY and CDR2 SVGAGI. V lost 2 bases to trimming and J lost 4 bases; unmatched junction nucleotides: 12. Here the CDR3 reads CASSYTPPGTGGGYGYTF. The DNA for the CDR3 is TGTGCCAGCAGTTACACCCCCCCCGGGACAGGGGGGGGCTATGGCTACACCTTC.

This sequence joins TRBV2 and TRBJ2-7; possibly TRBD1 or TRBD2 for D (7 bases each). This CDR3 is built from 13 residues. Per germline, CDR1 SNHLY and CDR2 FYNNEI. V was cut by 7 bases and J by 6 bases, with 16 bases left in between. CDR3 sequence (DNA): TGTGCCAGCATTGGACTAGGGGGCATCGAGCAGTACTTC. This sequence encodes CASIGLGGIEQYF.

This clonotype came up a few times. The V and J genes are TRBV6-1 and TRBJ2-5, with 7 nucleotides matching TRBD2. V was clipped by 6 bases and J by 3 bases; unmatched bases: 7. Per germline, CDR1 MNHNS and CDR2 SASEGT. The CDR3 runs to 14 residues. The CDR3 loop reads CASSRGLAEETQYF. CDR3 in DNA: TGTGCCAGCAGCAGAGGGCTAGCGGAAGAGACCCAGTACTTC.

This chain joins TRBV5-1 and TRBJ2-5; TRBD2 matches 10 bases. The CDR3 spans 15 residues. Germline CDR1 and CDR2: SGHRS and YFSETQ. V lost 6 bases and J lost 5; bases outside the gene matches: 10. The CDR3 DNA sequence: TGCGCCAGCAAGGCTAGCGGGAGATGGGAGGAGACCCAGTACTTC. Amino acid sequence: CASKASGRWEETQYF.

The chain is built from TRBV10-3 and TRBJ1-2, with TRBD1 identical over 7 bases. V shed 10 bases, J shed 7 bases, and the junction held 6 bases outside the gene matches. The germline CDR1 and CDR2 sequences are ENHRY and SYGVKD. The CDR3 runs to 11 residues. The CDR3 DNA reads as TGTGCCAGCGCCGGGACAGTTGGCTACACCTTC. It encodes CASAGTVGYTF.

The chain couples TRBV18 to TRBJ2-7; a possible D gene is TRBD2 (5 bases). Germline-derived CDR1 and CDR2 are KGHSH and LQKENI. V lost 8 bases and J 2 bases, leaving 13 bases between the germline ends. This CDR3 comprises 13 residues. CDR3 protein: CASVLDLTYEQYF. CDR3 bases: TGTGCCAGCGTATTGGACTTAACCTACGAGCAGTACTTC.

This sequence joins TRBV15 and TRBJ2-7, with a weak D call TRBD2 (6 bases). This CDR3 has 17 amino acids. V was pared by 0 bases and J by 2 bases, with 17 bases between. The V gene's germline CDR1 is LNHNV and CDR2 YYDKDF (reference sequence). The CDR3 DNA sequence: TGTGCCACCAGCAGAGATCGGGGGACTTTGAGGACCTACGAGCAGTACTTC. It specifies CATSRDRGTLRTYEQYF.

The rearrangement uses TRBV5-6 and TRBJ2-1; the D is unclear. V was pared by 6 bases and J by 14 bases, with 15 bases between. CDR3 length equals 11 residues. Looked up from germline, CDR1 is SGHDT and CDR2 is YYEEEE. The CDR3 is CASKESGVEFF. Written as DNA, the CDR3 is TGTGCCAGCAAAGAATCTGGTGTGGAGTTCTTC.

This chain joins TRBV7-9 and TRBJ2-3, with TRBD2 matching over 10 bases. The CDR3 length is 16 residues. Germline assignment: CDR1 SEHNR and CDR2 FQNEAQ (reference sequence). After removal of 2 bases from V and 6 bases from J, the junction contained 8 bases not matched to a gene. In nucleotides, the CDR3 is TGTGCCAGCAGCTTATCGAGCGGGAGGGCCAGGGATACGCAGTATTTT. The encoded protein is CASSLSSGRARDTQYF. Using reference TRBV7-9 and TRBJ2-3 for the parts outside the CDR3, the full variable domain is DTGVSQNPRHKITKRGQNVTFRCDPISEHNRLYWYRQTLGQGPEFLTYFQNEAQLEKSRLLSDRFSAERPKGSFSTLEIQRTEQGDSAMYLCASSLSSGRARDTQYFGPGTRLTVL.

This clonotype was recorded a few times. The V and J genes are TRBV9 and TRBJ2-1; D perhaps matches TRBD2 (6 bases). The ends were cut back, 0 bases at V and 4 bases at J, with 11 bases in the middle. The germline CDR1 and CDR2 sequences are SGDLS and YYNGEE. The CDR3 has 15 amino acids. CDR3 bases: TGTGCCAGCAGCGTAGCCCGGCGGGGATACAATGAGCAGTTCTTC. This encodes CASSVARRGYNEQFF.

This chain joins TRBV7-9 and TRBJ2-5; D is ambiguous. Trimming cost V 5 bases and J 4 bases, with 17 bases left between them. The CDR3 loop spans 15 amino acids. The germline V gene has CDR1 SEHNR and CDR2 FQNEAQ (reference sequence). For the CDR3, the DNA is TGTGCCAGCAGCCCGACGGCTCGTGGAGCAGAGACCCAGTACTTC. It encodes CASSPTARGAETQYF.

This sequence joins TRBV24-1 and TRBJ2-3; perhaps D is TRBD1 or TRBD2 (5 bases each). CDR3 size: 13 residues. V was pared by 8 bases and J by 5 bases, with 13 bases between. The germline V gene has CDR1 KGHDR and CDR2 SFDVKD. CDR3 region: CATTGTPEDTQYF. CDR3 DNA: TGTGCCACCACCGGGACCCCCGAAGATACGCAGTATTTT.

The chain joins TRBV4-1 to TRBJ2-7, with 7 bases matching TRBD1. With V trimmed by 0 bases and J by 4 bases, 9 bases remained unmatched. Germline values: CDR1 MGHRA, CDR2 YSYEKL. CDR3 length equals 16 residues. The CDR3 nucleotides read TGCGCCAGCAGCCAAGATCTGACAGGGTCAAGGTACGAGCAGTACTTC. This sequence encodes CASSQDLTGSRYEQYF.

This chain connects TRBV6-1 to TRBJ1-1, with unresolved D. The CDR3 has 13 residues. V lost 7 bases and J 10 bases, leaving 19 bases between the germline ends. Germline assignment: CDR1 MNHNS and CDR2 SASEGT. Here the CDR3 DNA reads TGTGCCAGCATTTTAATACGTGTGGATGGAGCTTTCTTT. As protein: CASILIRVDGAFF.

This chain uses TRBV2 with TRBJ2-3, with a possible D match to TRBD2 (6 bases). Germline V gives CDR1 SNHLY, CDR2 FYNNEI. Trimming removed 0 bases at V and 2 bases at J, with 21 bases between. This CDR3 has 19 amino acids. CDR3 sequence reads: CASSEATSYERYDTDTQYF. As DNA, the CDR3 is TGTGCCAGCAGTGAAGCAACTAGCTACGAACGATACGACACAGATACGCAGTATTTT.

The CDR3 loop is CASSVRLAGVQVDEQFF. The CDR3, as DNA: TGTGCCAGCAGCGTGCGACTAGCGGGAGTACAAGTAGATGAGCAGTTCTTC. This rearrangement joins TRBV9 to TRBJ2-1; 12 bases align to TRBD2. The V and J ends lost 2 bases and 8 bases, in that order; junction bases with no gene match: 11. The CDR3 has 17 amino acids. In germline, CDR1 is SGDLS, CDR2 YYNGEE.

The CDR3 coding sequence is TGTGCCTGGGTAGCGGGAGGGCCTCGGATAGATACGCAGTATTTT. This gives the protein CAWVAGGPRIDTQYF. The V call is TRBV30, the J call TRBJ2-3; 11 bases are a match to TRBD2. The CDR3 runs 15 residues. V shed 5 bases, J shed 5 bases, and the junction held 9 bases outside the gene matches. Germline V lookup: CDR1 GTSNPN, CDR2 SVGIG (reference sequence).

This chain joins TRBV7-9 and TRBJ1-1, with a weak D call TRBD1 (5 bases). The CDR3 is 16 residues long. Germline assignment: CDR1 SEHNR and CDR2 FQNEAQ (reference sequence). Trimming took 1 base from V and 6 from J, leaving 18 bases between them. The CDR3 sequence: CASSLGPIGTNAEAFF. The CDR3 DNA follows: TGTGCCAGCAGCTTAGGCCCAATCGGGACTAACGCTGAAGCTTTCTTT.